The clone carrying this TCR beta chain was seen only a few times. Its antigen is still unknown. The CDR3 covers 13 residues. V dropped 3 bases and J dropped 7; count of bases not matched to a gene: 5. This record comes from a study of CD8+CD57+ T cells in acquired aplastic anemia. Across the study: Isolated CD4+ and CD8+ cells, once sorted, yielded DNA averaging around 2.9 ug.

Regarding the study as a whole: No significant patient-versus-control difference appeared in CD8+ Simpson's diversity. Patients shared 25 to 35 CD8+ CDR3 sequences with controls.

Genomic DNA templated the TCR beta VDJ and CDR3 profiling. TCRdb ran MiXCR on the reads and lists one entry per CDR3 protein. Of about 400,000 distinct CDR3 sequences listed, about 70% are singletons. Material: sorted CD4+, CD8+, or CD8+CD57+ T cells (not recorded which) from PBMCs. The chain is built from TRBV12-3 or TRBV12-4 and TRBJ1-2, with TRBD1 matching 7 bases. This TCR derives from a human donor in good health, serving as a control. CDR3 bases: TGTGCCAGCAGTTTGGGCCAGGGGGGTGGCTACACCTTC. Its translation is CASSLGQGGGYTF.